This T cell receptor (beta chain) originates from a study of cytomegalovirus exposure and HLA in healthy donors. Among the donors, all were healthy bone marrow donors. PCR used 60 Vbeta primers and 13 Jbeta primers. The table came from immunoSEQ multiplex PCR; TCRdb's copy has only in-frame clones and leaves some out. This listing includes about 110,000 clones. About this clone itself: Its antigen is still unknown.

General observations from the study: Reportedly, HLA-A and HLA-B alleles of most subjects were accurately predicted from TCR beta.

CDR3 size: 15 residues. The germline CDR1 and CDR2 sequences are SNHLY and FYNNEI. V was clipped by 6 bases and J by 0 bases, with 12 bases between them. The specimen was PBMCs. This chain connects TRBV2 to TRBJ1-5, with D tentatively TRBD1 (6 bases). The receptor was derived from a man aged 40-49 years in good health and CMV-seropositive. The CDR3 loop reads CASRLRTASNQPQHF. The DNA of the CDR3 is TGTGCCAGCAGGTTGCGGACAGCTAGCAATCAGCCCCAGCATTTT. Full variable domain (missing parts from reference TRBV2 and TRBJ1-5): EPEVTQTPSHQVTQMGQEVILRCVPISNHLYFYWYRQILGQKVEFLVSFYNNEISEKSEIFDDQFSVERPDGSNFTLKIRSTKLEDSAMYFCASRLRTASNQPQHFGDGTRLSIL.